This T cell receptor (beta chain) appears in the sequencing data of a study of tumor-infiltrating lymphocytes in oesophageal squamous cell carcinoma. Relative to its sample, this clonotype is medium-sized. TCRdb re-analysed the PCR reads in MiXCR, keeping a single row per CDR3 protein. Seen here are some 10,000 distinct CDR3 sequences, roughly half observed once, and the top ten hold under 30%. The CDR3 contains 12 residues. Trimming shortened V by 8 bases and J by 4 bases, and 12 bases separated the two germline ends. Germline V gives CDR1 MDHEN, CDR2 SYDVKM. The TCR was taken from a male donor with esophageal squamous cell carcinoma. Sequencing used esophageal tumor tissue. The chain is built from TRBV28 and TRBJ2-7; D possibly matches TRBD1 or TRBD2 (6 bases each). The CDR3 sequence is CASEEGGYEQYF. CDR3 bases: TGTGCCAGCGAGGAGGGGGGTTACGAGCAGTACTTC.